A single T cell receptor (beta chain) is shown here with its context. Sequencing was performed with immunoSEQ multiplex PCR; in TCRdb, only in-frame clones are kept and a portion is missing. Found here are 75,000 to 95,000 clones, 92% of them singletons; the top ten hold approximately 0.3%. This CDR3 is built from 13 residues. V lost 8 bases and J lost 7, with 12 bases in between. The germline V gene has CDR1 MNHNS and CDR2 SASEGT. The data were obtained in a study of technical replicates of blood from a few donors. The receptor was isolated from a human donor in good health. The sequenced material came from T cells isolated from PBMCs. The chain links TRBV6-1 to TRBJ1-6; possible D gene TRBD1, 5 bases. The CDR3 nucleotides read TGTGCCAGCCTTGGGGGGTTAAATTCACCCCTCCACTTT. Amino acids: CASLGGLNSPLHF.